A single sample is the source of the 12 T cell receptor beta chains below, sequenced in a study of blood T cell repertoires in COVID-19. Assay: immunoSEQ multiplex PCR; the TCRdb copy retains only in-frame clones and omits some. The sample records 380,000 or so clones, over 65% being singletons. The sequenced sample consisted of peripheral blood. These receptors were taken from a human donor with acute or convalescent COVID-19. The donor label of this sample is uncertain.

The gene calls are TRBV4-1 and TRBJ2-6; tentative D call: TRBD1 (6 bases). V was trimmed by 3 bases and J by 0 bases, leaving 15 bases between them. CDR3 length equals 18 residues. Per the germline V gene, CDR1 is MGHRA and CDR2 is YSYEKL. CDR3 residues: CASSQGAVYLSGANVLTF. The DNA for the CDR3 is TGCGCCAGCAGCCAGGGGGCTGTATATCTCTCTGGGGCCAACGTCCTGACTTTC.

The chain couples TRBV5-1 to TRBJ1-3, with D perhaps matching TRBD1 (5 bases). Germline CDR1 is SGHRS and CDR2 is YFSETQ. CDR3 length equals 15 residues. V shed 3 bases and J shed 3 bases, with 13 bases lying between them. The CDR3: CASSSNGGVGNTIYF. The CDR3 coding sequence is TGCGCCAGCAGCTCAAACGGGGGGGTTGGAAACACCATATATTTT.

The V and J genes are TRBV27 and TRBJ2-1; 8 positions agree with TRBD2. Trimming at V came to 6 bases and at J to 2 bases, leaving 6 bases not matched to a gene. The CDR3 extends over 15 amino acids. Germline loops: CDR1 MNHEY, CDR2 SMNVEV (reference sequence). The CDR3 loop is CASRGGAGAYNEQFF. In DNA form, the CDR3 reads TGTGCCAGCAGGGGGGGAGCGGGAGCCTACAATGAGCAGTTCTTC.

The V gene is TRBV6-6, the J gene TRBJ1-1; 9 bases are a match to TRBD1. The CDR3 covers 15 residues. Looked up from germline, CDR1 is MNHNY and CDR2 is SVGAGI (reference sequence). J was trimmed by 5 bases and V by 5 bases; bases with no gene match: 9. As DNA, the CDR3 is TGTGCCAGCAGTCCGGGGACAGGGAGGAGAACTGAAGCTTTCTTT. This translates into CASSPGTGRRTEAFF.

This clone was picked up one time. The chain has TRBV6-5 and TRBJ1-5, with 9 bases that match TRBD1. CDR3 length: 15 residues. Germline trimming cut 6 bases from V and 4 bases from J; bases unmatched to any gene: 7. Germline V gene lookup returns CDR1 MNHEY and CDR2 SVGAGI. The chain's CDR3 is CASRAGTGRNQPQHF. CDR3 in DNA: TGTGCCAGCAGAGCCGGGACAGGGCGAAATCAGCCCCAGCATTTT.

This clone has only a few counts. The chain combines TRBV25-1 with TRBJ1-2; tentatively, D is TRBD1 (5 bases). V lost 0 bases, J lost 6 bases, and 14 bases lay in between. In germline, CDR1 is MGHDK, CDR2 SYGVNS. This CDR3 has 15 amino acids. The CDR3 spells CASSEYSARGHGYTF. The DNA of the CDR3 is TGTGCCAGCAGTGAATATTCGGCAAGGGGTCATGGCTACACCTTC.

The CDR3 DNA reads as TGTGCCAGCAGCTCGATGGACAGGGAACTCTATGGCTACACCTTC. Encoded protein: CASSSMDRELYGYTF. The rearrangement links TRBV5-6 to TRBJ1-2; TRBD1 matches at 8 bases. The CDR3 has 15 residues. The germline CDR1 and CDR2 sequences are SGHDT and YYEEEE. Trimming at V came to 3 bases and at J to 4 bases, leaving 8 bases not matched to a gene.

This clone was seen a handful of times. V gene TRBV2 combines with J gene TRBJ2-7, with D maybe TRBD1 (5 bases). CDR1 and CDR2 (germline): SNHLY, FYNNEI. Trimming shortened V by 8 bases and J by 4 bases, and 9 bases separated the two germline ends. The CDR3 runs to 11 residues. The CDR3 nucleotides read TGTGCCAGCGCAAGGGGATACGAGCAGTACTTC. The encoded protein is CASARGYEQYF.

V is TRBV20-1 and J is TRBJ1-1; 7 nucleotides line up with TRBD1. Germline-derived CDR1 and CDR2 are DFQATT and SNEGSKA (reference sequence). This CDR3 has 14 amino acids. DNA of the CDR3: TGCAGAGCCAGTGGTAAGGGGGCGCAGACTGAAGCTTTCTTT. Translated, it gives CRASGKGAQTEAFF.

The rearrangement joins TRBV12-3 or TRBV12-4 to TRBJ2-5; D might be TRBD1 (6 bases). The CDR3 covers 13 residues. The V gene lost 3 bases and the J gene lost 2 bases, with 7 bases spanning the gap. The CDR3 coding sequence is TGTGCCAGCAGTTTTAGGGGGCAAGAGACCCAGTACTTC. This encodes CASSFRGQETQYF.

The chain joins TRBV7-6 to TRBJ2-2; 7 bases map to TRBD1. This CDR3 spans 15 amino acids. CDR1 is SGHVS, CDR2 FNYEAQ, per germline. Trimming removed 6 bases from V and 2 bases from J; junction bases left unmatched: 6. The CDR3 spells CASRTGTVNTGELFF. The CDR3 coding sequence is TGTGCCAGCAGGACCGGGACAGTAAACACCGGGGAGCTGTTTTTT.

This chain links TRBV6-2 or TRBV6-3 with TRBJ2-5; 9 bases fit TRBD2. The junction had 6 bases not matched to a gene; V was cut back by 0 bases and J by 4 bases. Germline V gene sequence: CDR1 MNHEY, CDR2 SVGEGT. This CDR3 is 16 amino acids long. The CDR3 coding sequence is TGTGCCAGCAGTTACTCGACTAGCGGACAGATAGAGACCCAGTACTTC. It translates to CASSYSTSGQIETQYF.